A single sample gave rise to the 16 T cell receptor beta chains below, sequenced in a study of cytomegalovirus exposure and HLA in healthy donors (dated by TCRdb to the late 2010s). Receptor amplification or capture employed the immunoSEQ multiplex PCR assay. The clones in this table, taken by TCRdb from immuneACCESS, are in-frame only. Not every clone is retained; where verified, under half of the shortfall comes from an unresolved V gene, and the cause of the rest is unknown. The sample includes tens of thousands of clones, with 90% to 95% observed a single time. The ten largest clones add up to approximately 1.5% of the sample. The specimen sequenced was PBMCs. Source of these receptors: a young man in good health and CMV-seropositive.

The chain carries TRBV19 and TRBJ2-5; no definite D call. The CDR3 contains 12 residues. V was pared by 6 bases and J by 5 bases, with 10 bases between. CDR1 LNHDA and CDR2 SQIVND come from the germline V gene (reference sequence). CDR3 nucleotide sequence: TGTGCCAGTAGACGAGGCGACGAGACCCAGTACTTC. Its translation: CASRRGDETQYF.

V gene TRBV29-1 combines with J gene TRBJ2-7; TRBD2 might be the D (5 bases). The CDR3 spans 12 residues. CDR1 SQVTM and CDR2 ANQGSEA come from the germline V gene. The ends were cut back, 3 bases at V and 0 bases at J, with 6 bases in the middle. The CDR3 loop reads CSVEEASYEQYF. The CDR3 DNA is TGCAGCGTTGAGGAGGCCTCCTACGAGCAGTACTTC.

Here the CDR3 reads CASSYSGTGSEKLFF. In nucleotides, the CDR3 is TGTGCCAGCAGTTATTCCGGGACAGGGTCTGAAAAACTGTTTTTT. This rearrangement joins TRBV6-5 to TRBJ1-4; TRBD1 matches 9 bases. With V trimmed by 3 bases and J by 7 bases, 6 bases remained unmatched. Germline CDR1 MNHEY, CDR2 SVGAGI. The CDR3 is 15 amino acids.

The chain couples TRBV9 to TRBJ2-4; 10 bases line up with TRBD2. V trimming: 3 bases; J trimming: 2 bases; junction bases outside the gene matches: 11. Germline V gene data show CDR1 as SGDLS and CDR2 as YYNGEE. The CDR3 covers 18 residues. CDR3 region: CASSGILASGRSKNIQYF. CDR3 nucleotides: TGTGCCAGCAGCGGGATACTCGCTAGCGGGAGATCCAAAAACATTCAGTACTTC.

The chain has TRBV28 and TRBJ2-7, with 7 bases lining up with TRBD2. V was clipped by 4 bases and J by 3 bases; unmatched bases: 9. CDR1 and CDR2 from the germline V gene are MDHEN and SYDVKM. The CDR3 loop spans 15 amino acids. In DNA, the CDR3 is TGTGCCAGCAGTTGGCCCTCTAGCGGCCACTACGAGCAGTACTTC. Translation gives CASSWPSSGHYEQYF.

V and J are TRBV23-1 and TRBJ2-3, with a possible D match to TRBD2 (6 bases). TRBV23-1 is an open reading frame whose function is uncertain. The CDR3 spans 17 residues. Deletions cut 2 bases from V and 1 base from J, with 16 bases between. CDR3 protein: CASSQSRRAWGTDTQYF. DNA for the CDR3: TGCGCCAGCAGTCAAAGTAGGAGGGCTTGGGGCACAGATACGCAGTATTTT.

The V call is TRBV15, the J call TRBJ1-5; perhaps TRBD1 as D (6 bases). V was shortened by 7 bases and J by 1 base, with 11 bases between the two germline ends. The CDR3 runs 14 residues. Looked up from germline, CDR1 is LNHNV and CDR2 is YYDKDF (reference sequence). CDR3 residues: CATKGTPSNQPQHF. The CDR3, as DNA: TGTGCCACCAAGGGGACACCCAGCAATCAGCCCCAGCATTTT.

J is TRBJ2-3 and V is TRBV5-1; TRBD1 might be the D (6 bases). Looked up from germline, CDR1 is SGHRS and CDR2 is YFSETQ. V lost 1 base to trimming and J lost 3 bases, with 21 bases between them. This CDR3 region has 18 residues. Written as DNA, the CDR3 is TGCGCCAGCAGCTTGTGGGCCCCTGGGGACAAACCAACAGATACGCAGTATTTT. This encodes CASSLWAPGDKPTDTQYF.

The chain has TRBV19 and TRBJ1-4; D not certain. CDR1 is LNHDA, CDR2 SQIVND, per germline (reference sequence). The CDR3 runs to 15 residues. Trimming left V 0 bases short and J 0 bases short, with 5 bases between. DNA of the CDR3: TGTGCCAGTAGTATAGACGACACAACTAATGAAAAACTGTTTTTT. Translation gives CASSIDDTTNEKLFF.

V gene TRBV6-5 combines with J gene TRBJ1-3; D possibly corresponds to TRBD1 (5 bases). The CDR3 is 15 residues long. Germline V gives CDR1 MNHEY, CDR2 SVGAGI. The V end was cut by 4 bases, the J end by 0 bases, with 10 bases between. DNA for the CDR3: TGTGCCAGCAGTTCGGAGGGGACCTCTGGAAACACCATATATTTT. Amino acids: CASSSEGTSGNTIYF.

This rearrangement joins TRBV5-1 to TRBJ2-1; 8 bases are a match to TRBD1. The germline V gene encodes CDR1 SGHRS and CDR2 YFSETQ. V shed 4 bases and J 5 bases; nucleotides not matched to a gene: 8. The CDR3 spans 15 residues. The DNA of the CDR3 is TGCGCCAGCAGCCCAGCCGGGACAGGACACAATGAGCAGTTCTTC. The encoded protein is CASSPAGTGHNEQFF. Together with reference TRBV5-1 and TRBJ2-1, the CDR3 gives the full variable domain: KAGVTQTPRYLIKTRGQQVTLSCSPISGHRSVSWYQQTPGQGLQFLFEYFSETQRNKGNFPGRFSGRQFSNSRSEMNVSTLELGDSALYLCASSPAGTGHNEQFFGPGTRLTVL.

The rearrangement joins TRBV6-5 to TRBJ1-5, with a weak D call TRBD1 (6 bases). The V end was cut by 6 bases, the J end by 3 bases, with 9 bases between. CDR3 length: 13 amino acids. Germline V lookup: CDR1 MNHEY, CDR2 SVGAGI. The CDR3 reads CASSGDTNQPQHF. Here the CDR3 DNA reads TGTGCCAGCAGCGGGGACACCAATCAGCCCCAGCATTTT.

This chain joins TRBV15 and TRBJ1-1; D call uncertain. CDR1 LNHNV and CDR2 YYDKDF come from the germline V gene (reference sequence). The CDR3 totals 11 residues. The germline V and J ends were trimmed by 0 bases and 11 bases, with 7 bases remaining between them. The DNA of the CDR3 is TGTGCCACCAGCAGAGACAGGATGGCTTTCTTT. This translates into CATSRDRMAFF.

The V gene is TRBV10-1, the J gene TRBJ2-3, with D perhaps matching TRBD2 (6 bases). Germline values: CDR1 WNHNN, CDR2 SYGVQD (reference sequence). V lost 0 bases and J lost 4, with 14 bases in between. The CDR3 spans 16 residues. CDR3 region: CASSESRTSRADTQYF. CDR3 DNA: TGCGCCAGCAGTGAGTCTAGAACTAGCAGAGCAGATACGCAGTATTTT.

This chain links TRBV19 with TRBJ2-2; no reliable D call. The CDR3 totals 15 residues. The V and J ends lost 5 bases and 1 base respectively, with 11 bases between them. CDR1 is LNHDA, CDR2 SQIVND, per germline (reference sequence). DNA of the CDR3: TGTGCCAGTAGTTGGCGGTCGCAGAACACCGGGGAGCTGTTTTTT. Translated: CASSWRSQNTGELFF.

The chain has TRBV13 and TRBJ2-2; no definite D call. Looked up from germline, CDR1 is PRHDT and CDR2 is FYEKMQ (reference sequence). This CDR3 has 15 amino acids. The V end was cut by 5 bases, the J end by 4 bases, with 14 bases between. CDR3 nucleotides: TGTGCCAGCAGCCGTATCGACTCATCCACCGGGGAGCTGTTTTTT. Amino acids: CASSRIDSSTGELFF.